These 23 T cell receptor beta chains came from one sample sequenced in a study of blood T cell repertoires in COVID-19. The protocol was immunoSEQ multiplex PCR, while the TCRdb copy is restricted to in-frame clones and leaves out a portion. This table has 140,000 to 150,000 clones, more than 75% appearing once. The sample was peripheral blood. All receptors derive from a man between 60 and 75 years old with active or convalescent COVID-19.

In the case of this clone: The same CDR3 arises from other DNA sequences in this sample as well. The chain recombines TRBV4-2 with TRBJ1-4, with 8 bases matching TRBD1. Germline V lookup: CDR1 LGHNA, CDR2 YNFKEQ. Trimming took 4 bases from V and 6 from J; bases not matched to a gene: 4. This CDR3 comprises 14 residues. This CDR3 is CASSLGTGDEKLFF. The CDR3 bases are TGTGCCAGCAGCCTAGGGACAGGAGATGAAAAACTGTTTTTT.

This sequence joins TRBV24-1 and TRBJ2-3; no clear D. From germline, CDR1 is KGHDR and CDR2 SFDVKD. Trimming took 0 bases from V and 1 from J, leaving 4 bases between them. The CDR3 has 14 residues. CDR3 residues: CATSDLLGTDTQYF. The CDR3 bases are TGTGCCACCAGTGATTTGTTAGGCACAGATACGCAGTATTTT.

CDR3 region: CASKGGSANTGELFF. The CDR3, as DNA: TGTGCCAGCAAAGGGGGCTCCGCGAACACCGGGGAGCTGTTTTTT. This chain joins TRBV6-5 and TRBJ2-2; 7 nucleotides agree with TRBD1. CDR1 MNHEY and CDR2 SVGAGI come from the germline V gene. CDR3 length: 15 residues. V shed 7 bases and J 0 bases; nucleotides not matched to a gene: 5.

On this clone itself: Other DNA variants within this sample encode the same CDR3. Here the CDR3 DNA reads TGTGCCAGCAGTGAGGGGGGGAACTATGGCTACACCTTC. It specifies CASSEGGNYGYTF. The chain couples TRBV6-1 to TRBJ1-2, with D possibly TRBD1 on 5 matching bases. The CDR3 consists of 13 residues. The V end lost 3 bases, the J end lost 2 bases, and 7 bases lay between the germline ends. Germline loops: CDR1 MNHNS, CDR2 SASEGT.

The chain links TRBV5-1 to TRBJ2-1, with D tentatively TRBD2 (6 bases). V lost 4 bases and J lost 8, with 16 bases in between. The CDR3 totals 14 residues. Germline values: CDR1 SGHRS, CDR2 YFSETQ. The CDR3: CASSSSGGVDEQFF. The CDR3 DNA reads TGCGCCAGCAGCAGTAGCGGAGGTGTCGATGAGCAGTTCTTC.

This chain connects TRBV6-5 to TRBJ1-1; D gene unclear. The CDR3 has 12 amino acids. Germline CDR1 reads MNHEY; CDR2 reads SVGAGI. V lost 6 bases to trimming and J lost 2 bases, with 7 bases between them. The CDR3 reads CASRRYNTEAFF. The CDR3 DNA reads as TGTGCCAGCAGGAGGTACAACACTGAAGCTTTCTTT.

Notes on this clone: The same CDR3 also results from other DNA sequences found in this sample. The chain uses TRBV6-2 or TRBV6-3 and TRBJ2-5; 7 bases match TRBD2. The CDR3 has 13 amino acids. Trimming at V came to 3 bases and at J to 3 bases, leaving 1 base not matched to a gene. CDR1 and CDR2 (germline): MNHEY, SVGEGT. The CDR3 region is CASSYGGEETQYF. In nucleotides, the CDR3 is TGTGCCAGCAGTTATGGGGGGGAAGAGACCCAGTACTTC.

The chain is built from TRBV6-6 and TRBJ2-6; unclear D gene. Germline V CDR1 and CDR2: MNHNY, SVGAGI (reference sequence). V lost 2 bases to trimming and J lost 4 bases, with 12 bases between them. The CDR3 is made up of 16 amino acids. CDR3 amino acids: CASSYPGLDGANVLTF. The DNA of the CDR3 is TGTGCCAGCAGTTACCCTGGCCTAGACGGGGCCAACGTCCTGACTTTC.

The rearrangement uses TRBV15 and TRBJ1-4, with 9 bases aligning to TRBD1. Trimming removed 1 base from V and 8 bases from J; junction bases left unmatched: 5. The CDR3 loop spans 15 amino acids. In germline, CDR1 is LNHNV, CDR2 YYDKDF (reference sequence). The CDR3 DNA follows: TGTGCCACCAGCAGAGTGGACAGGGGAGACGAAAAACTGTTTTTT. It codes for CATSRVDRGDEKLFF.

The chain couples TRBV5-4 to TRBJ1-1; the D is unclear. Trimming took 0 bases from V and 1 from J, leaving 4 bases between them. The germline CDR1 and CDR2 sequences are SGHNT and YYREEE (reference sequence). The CDR3 is made up of 13 amino acids. CDR3 in amino acids: CASSLGGNTEAFF. Here the CDR3 DNA reads TGTGCCAGCAGCTTGGGCGGGAACACTGAAGCTTTCTTT. The variable domain in full, completed from reference TRBV5-4 and TRBJ1-1, reads ETGVTQSPTHLIKTRGQQVTLRCSSQSGHNTVSWYQQALGQGPQFIFQYYREEENGRGNFPPRFSGLQFPNYSSELNVNALELDDSALYLCASSLGGNTEAFFGQGTRLTVV.

The chain employs TRBV5-1 and TRBJ2-3, with 8 bases matching TRBD2. The germline V gene encodes CDR1 SGHRS and CDR2 YFSETQ. Unmatched junction bases numbered 6, after V lost 2 bases and J lost 4 bases. The CDR3 is 15 amino acids. The chain's CDR3 is CASSFGAGVPDTQYF. Written as DNA, the CDR3 is TGCGCCAGCAGCTTCGGAGCGGGAGTTCCAGATACGCAGTATTTT.

This chain connects TRBV18 to TRBJ2-1; D remains unclear. V was trimmed by 2 bases and J by 3 bases, leaving 14 bases between them. The CDR3 is 16 amino acids. Germline assignment: CDR1 KGHSH and CDR2 LQKENI. CDR3 DNA sequence: TGTGCCAGCTCACCAGGTGGCGGTCTCTACTACAATGAGCAGTTCTTC. Protein: CASSPGGGLYYNEQFF.

J is TRBJ2-7 and V is TRBV27; 7 bases agree with TRBD2. The CDR3 sequence is 14 residues long. Per the germline V gene, CDR1 is MNHEY and CDR2 is SMNVEV (reference sequence). Trimming at V came to 3 bases and at J to 2 bases, leaving 4 bases not matched to a gene. The DNA of the CDR3 is TGTGCCAGCAGTTTGGGAGGGACTGCCTACGAGCAGTACTTC. This encodes CASSLGGTAYEQYF.

This chain uses TRBV5-4 with TRBJ2-7; 10 bases line up with TRBD2. CDR1 is SGHNT, CDR2 YYREEE, per germline (reference sequence). There are 16 residues in the CDR3. The trim removed 5 bases at V and 2 bases at J, leaving 10 bases unmatched. CDR3 nucleotides: TGTGCCAGCAGTTCAACTAGCGGGATGGGCCCCTACGAGCAGTACTTC. Translating it yields CASSSTSGMGPYEQYF.

This chain joins TRBV7-3 and TRBJ2-7; the match to TRBD2 covers 11 bases. The CDR3 length is 15 residues. Trimming removed 5 bases from V and 0 bases from J; junction bases left unmatched: 3. In germline, CDR1 is SGHTA, CDR2 FQGTGA. CDR3 region: CASSQGTSGSYEQYF. CDR3 nucleotides: TGTGCCAGCAGCCAGGGGACTAGCGGCTCCTACGAGCAGTACTTC.

This chain connects TRBV29-1 to TRBJ2-7; D might be TRBD2 (5 bases). The germline CDR1 and CDR2 sequences are SQVTM and ANQGSEA. Deletions cut 7 bases from V and 4 bases from J, with 17 bases between. CDR3 length equals 13 residues. The CDR3 nucleotides read TGCAGCGCTGATGAGGGAAACGGATACGAGCAGTACTTC. Protein: CSADEGNGYEQYF.

The chain uses TRBV6-5 and TRBJ2-1; TRBD1 might be the D (7 bases). CDR1 is MNHEY and CDR2 is SVGAGI in the germline V gene. V lost 10 bases and J 1 base, leaving 14 bases between the germline ends. CDR3 length: 14 residues. The CDR3 spells CATGRDRSYNEQFF. For the CDR3, the DNA is TGTGCCACGGGGCGGGACAGATCCTACAATGAGCAGTTCTTC.

V is TRBV18 and J is TRBJ1-1; D unclear. V was shortened by 1 base and J by 7 bases, with 4 bases between the two germline ends. Germline assignment: CDR1 KGHSH and CDR2 LQKENI. The CDR3 has 11 amino acids. The CDR3 nucleotides read TGTGCCAGCTCACCACAGAGTGAAGCTTTCTTT. It encodes CASSPQSEAFF.

The chain carries TRBV7-8 and TRBJ2-7; 7 nucleotides line up with TRBD1. With 2 bases clipped from V and 1 base from J, the junction kept 5 bases outside the gene matches. This CDR3 region has 15 residues. CDR1 and CDR2 (germline): SGHVS, FQNEAQ. Written as DNA, the CDR3 is TGTGCCAGCAGCTTATGGACGACAGGGTCCTACGAGCAGTACTTC. This translates into CASSLWTTGSYEQYF. Variable domain in full (rest from reference TRBV7-8 and TRBJ2-7): GAGVSQSPRYKVAKRGQDVALRCDPISGHVSLFWYQQALGQGPEFLTYFQNEAQLDKSGLPSDRFFAERPEGSVSTLKIQRTQQEDSAVYLCASSLWTTGSYEQYFGPGTRLTVT.

The chain has TRBV27 and TRBJ2-6; 10 nucleotides match TRBD1. From germline, CDR1 is MNHEY and CDR2 SMNVEV (reference sequence). This CDR3 has 20 amino acids. After removal of 7 bases from V and 2 bases from J, the junction contained 17 bases not matched to a gene. DNA for the CDR3: TGTGCCAGCACCTCCGGGACAGGGGTAGGTTCTAGGCCTGGGGCCAACGTCCTGACTTTC. It translates to CASTSGTGVGSRPGANVLTF.

The chain links TRBV7-2 to TRBJ1-2; D is ambiguous. The length of the CDR3 is 14 residues. Per the germline V gene, CDR1 is SGHTA and CDR2 is FQGNSA. Between the trimmed V and J ends, which lost 5 bases and 0 bases, there was a span of 10 bases. This chain's CDR3 is CASSARGANYGYTF. The CDR3 region has the DNA TGTGCCAGCAGCGCGCGTGGAGCTAACTATGGCTACACCTTC.

J is TRBJ1-1 and V is TRBV6-5, with D maybe TRBD1 (6 bases). V lost 6 bases to trimming and J lost 5 bases, with 13 bases between them. CDR1 is MNHEY, CDR2 SVGAGI, per germline. This CDR3 spans 13 amino acids. CDR3 nucleotide sequence: TGTGCCAGCAGGATGGGGGCCACGACTGAAGCTTTCTTT. Translating gives CASRMGATTEAFF.

This chain links TRBV7-8 with TRBJ2-1; TRBD2 matches at 7 bases. Germline trimming cut 1 base from V and 6 bases from J; bases unmatched to any gene: 9. CDR3 size: 16 residues. Germline CDR1 SGHVS, CDR2 FQNEAQ. The CDR3 DNA reads TGTGCCAGCAGCTTAGTCGAGGGAGGGCGGCGCAATGAGCAGTTCTTC. Translating gives CASSLVEGGRRNEQFF.